This passage covers 31 T cell receptor beta chains from one sample sequenced in a study of cytomegalovirus exposure and HLA in healthy donors (dated by TCRdb to 2016 to 2017). Library preparation employed the immunoSEQ multiplex PCR assay. Held by TCRdb, this immuneACCESS table contains in-frame sequences only and omits some clones. Under half of the omission traces to an unresolved V gene where checked; the cause of the rest is unknown. This sample lists 200,000 to 250,000 clones; 87% were detected once. Around 11% of the sample is held by the ten biggest clonotypes. Specimen: PBMCs. The source of these receptors is a man younger than 30 in good health and CMV-seropositive.

This rearrangement joins TRBV20-1 to TRBJ1-3; maybe TRBD1 (5 bases). Trimming removed 6 bases from V and 4 bases from J, with 7 bases in between. The length of the CDR3 is 11 residues. Germline V gives CDR1 DFQATT, CDR2 SNEGSKA (reference sequence). The CDR3, as DNA: TGCAGTGCGAGACAGGGAAACACCATATATTTT. This encodes CSARQGNTIYF.

The chain combines TRBV18 with TRBJ2-5, with 11 bases matching TRBD1. CDR3 length equals 15 residues. Looked up from germline, CDR1 is KGHSH and CDR2 is LQKENI. V dropped 3 bases and J dropped 4; count of bases not matched to a gene: 4. CDR3 in amino acids: CASSPRTGGRETQYF. In nucleotides, the CDR3 is TGTGCCAGCTCACCCCGGACAGGGGGCCGAGAGACCCAGTACTTC.

The genes are TRBV5-1 and TRBJ1-1; 7 bases map to TRBD1. CDR1 is SGHRS, CDR2 YFSETQ, per germline. With 4 bases clipped from V and 5 bases from J, the junction kept 5 bases outside the gene matches. The CDR3 consists of 13 residues. The DNA for the CDR3 is TGCGCCAGCAGCCACACAGGGGTAACTGAAGCTTTCTTT. This translates into CASSHTGVTEAFF.

This CDR3 is CASSYSGRAGSYEQYF. The CDR3, as DNA: TGTGCCAGCAGTTACTCGGGGAGGGCGGGGTCCTACGAGCAGTACTTC. The chain carries TRBV6-7 and TRBJ2-7; 7 bases agree with TRBD2. TRBV6-7 is placed among ORFs of uncertain function. CDR3 length equals 16 residues. Trimming took 0 bases from V and 1 from J; bases not matched to a gene: 6.

CDR3: CATSRDFRETQYF. Written as DNA, the CDR3 is TGTGCCACCAGCAGGGATTTCCGAGAGACCCAGTACTTC. This chain connects TRBV15 to TRBJ2-5, with D hard to call. This CDR3 is 13 amino acids long. Trimming removed 3 bases at V and 4 bases at J, with 9 bases between. Germline V gene sequence: CDR1 LNHNV, CDR2 YYDKDF (reference sequence). The full variable domain, in which reference TRBV15 and TRBJ2-5 provide the parts outside the CDR3, is DAMVIQNPRYQVTQFGKPVTLSCSQTLNHNVMYWYQQKSSQAPKLLFHYYDKDFNNEADTPDNFQSRRPNTSFCFLDIRSPGLGDTAMYLCATSRDFRETQYFGPGTRLLVL.

The table lists this clone with a count of one. The V and J genes are TRBV5-1 and TRBJ2-7, with 15 positions matching TRBD2. Trimming removed 4 bases from V and 0 bases from J; junction bases left unmatched: 14. Germline V lookup: CDR1 SGHRS, CDR2 YFSETQ. The CDR3 sequence is 20 residues long. The CDR3 DNA sequence: TGCGCCAGCAGCAGAGGGACTAGCGGGAGGTCCTTACACCTCTCCTACGAGCAGTACTTC. It yields the protein CASSRGTSGRSLHLSYEQYF.

CDR3 DNA sequence: TGTGCCATCAGCCAAGCGGGAGCGACCTACGAGCAGTACTTC. Translated: CAISQAGATYEQYF. V usage is TRBV10-3 and J usage is TRBJ2-7, with TRBD2 matching over 8 bases. V gave up 6 bases and J gave up 2 bases; unmatched junction bases: 6. The CDR3 has 14 residues. CDR1 is ENHRY and CDR2 is SYGVKD in the germline V gene.

The V and J genes are TRBV2 and TRBJ2-1; TRBD2 matches 15 bases. The trim removed 6 bases at V and 8 bases at J, leaving 14 bases unmatched. Germline CDR1 and CDR2: SNHLY and FYNNEI. The CDR3 covers 18 residues. CDR3 region: CASRLGLAGGVLMDEQFF. The CDR3 DNA follows: TGTGCCAGCAGGCTGGGACTAGCGGGAGGTGTATTAATGGATGAGCAGTTCTTC.

This chain uses TRBV28 with TRBJ2-5; D is ambiguous. The CDR3 contains 14 residues. The germline V and J ends were trimmed by 2 bases and 5 bases, with 12 bases remaining between them. Germline values: CDR1 MDHEN, CDR2 SYDVKM. Here the CDR3 reads CASSLRAGWETQYF. The CDR3 bases are TGTGCCAGCAGTTTAAGGGCAGGTTGGGAGACCCAGTACTTC.

This clone turned up a few times. DNA for the CDR3: TGTGCCAGCAGTGAAGGGGATCGTCAGCCCCAGCATTTT. Its translation: CASSEGDRQPQHF. The V call is TRBV25-1, the J call TRBJ1-5; D is uncertain. V shed 2 bases and J shed 6 bases, with 8 bases lying between them. Germline V lookup: CDR1 MGHDK, CDR2 SYGVNS. The CDR3 is made up of 13 amino acids.

The V gene is TRBV5-1, the J gene TRBJ1-2; 9 nucleotides match TRBD1. CDR1 SGHRS and CDR2 YFSETQ come from the germline V gene. The J segment lost 4 bases and the V segment lost 4 bases, leaving 5 bases of the junction unmatched. The CDR3 is 14 amino acids. CDR3 protein: CASSVAGQGYGYTF. CDR3 nucleotide sequence: TGCGCCAGCAGCGTCGCGGGACAGGGCTATGGCTACACCTTC.

This sequence joins TRBV4-1 and TRBJ1-4, with 8 nucleotides matching TRBD1. The CDR3 runs 15 residues. CDR1 and CDR2 (germline): MGHRA, YSYEKL. V lost 3 bases to trimming and J lost 7 bases; unmatched junction nucleotides: 7. The CDR3 sequence: CASSQGTGDIEKLFF. The CDR3, as DNA: TGCGCCAGCAGCCAGGGGACAGGAGACATTGAAAAACTGTTTTTT.

This clone was observed a single time. The chain recombines TRBV7-9 with TRBJ2-1, with TRBD2 matching 10 bases. Per the germline V gene, CDR1 is SEHNR and CDR2 is FQNEAQ (reference sequence). CDR3 length equals 15 residues. V dropped 4 bases and J dropped 4; count of bases not matched to a gene: 4. The CDR3 bases are TGTGCCAGCAGCTATAGGACTAGCGGTTACAATGAGCAGTTCTTC. This translates into CASSYRTSGYNEQFF.

A single count supports this clone. This rearrangement joins TRBV28 to TRBJ2-6; tentatively, D is TRBD1 (6 bases). The CDR3 covers 14 residues. V was trimmed by 6 bases and J by 6 bases, leaving 12 bases between them. The germline gives CDR1 MDHEN, CDR2 SYDVKM. CDR3 region: CASRGAGEANVLTF. DNA of the CDR3: TGTGCCAGCAGAGGGGCAGGGGAGGCCAACGTCCTGACTTTC.

This clone came up once. V gene TRBV12-5 combines with J gene TRBJ1-5; unclear D gene. In germline, CDR1 is LGHNT, CDR2 FRNRAP. There are 15 residues in the CDR3. Trimming took 7 bases from V and 0 from J, leaving 13 bases between them. In DNA form, the CDR3 reads TGTGCTAGTGCCCCGTGGGGTAATAGCAATCAGCCCCAGCATTTT. As protein: CASAPWGNSNQPQHF.

This clone was observed a single time. This sample also contains other DNA sequences that code for the same CDR3. The chain is built from TRBV29-1 and TRBJ2-3; 7 bases are shared with TRBD2. The V gene's germline CDR1 is SQVTM and CDR2 ANQGSEA. The CDR3 has 15 residues. The junction had 7 bases not matched to a gene; V was cut back by 1 base and J by 3 bases. CDR3 sequence (DNA): TGCAGCGTTGAAGGTGGCGGGAGAGGTACAGATACGCAGTATTTT. The encoded protein is CSVEGGGRGTDTQYF.

This chain connects TRBV9 to TRBJ1-1, with D possibly being TRBD1 (6 bases). V shed 3 bases and J shed 6 bases, with 15 bases lying between them. The CDR3 is 14 residues long. Germline lookup yields CDR1 SGDLS and CDR2 YYNGEE. CDR3 protein: CASSDPDRGPEAFF. CDR3 coding DNA: TGTGCCAGCAGCGACCCGGACAGAGGGCCTGAAGCTTTCTTT.

The gene calls are TRBV27 and TRBJ2-1, with unresolved D. With 6 bases removed from V and 4 bases from J, the gap between germline ends came to 16 bases. This CDR3 has 15 residues. The germline gives CDR1 MNHEY, CDR2 SMNVEV (reference sequence). DNA for the CDR3: TGTGCCAGCAGCCTTTCGAGCGCTACATACAATGAGCAGTTCTTC. Translation gives CASSLSSATYNEQFF.

J is TRBJ1-5 and V is TRBV5-6, with 7 bases identical to TRBD1. The CDR3 length is 14 residues. CDR1 and CDR2 from the germline V gene are SGHDT and YYEEEE. Trimming cost V 7 bases and J 5 bases; bases outside gene matches: 9. The CDR3 protein is CASSGTANDQPQHF. The CDR3 region has the DNA TGTGCCAGCTCCGGGACAGCTAACGATCAGCCCCAGCATTTT.

This clone was observed a handful of times. Other nucleotide sequences in the sample specify the same CDR3. The rearrangement links TRBV5-6 to TRBJ1-1, with D unclear. This CDR3 spans 15 amino acids. CDR1 is SGHDT and CDR2 is YYEEEE in the germline V gene. Trimming took 4 bases from V and 1 from J, leaving 14 bases between them. The DNA for the CDR3 is TGTGCCAGCAGCCCCGGATGGGAGGGGAACACTGAAGCTTTCTTT. Translating it yields CASSPGWEGNTEAFF.

The J gene is TRBJ1-2, the V gene TRBV7-2; maybe TRBD1 (6 bases). The CDR3 loop spans 15 amino acids. V was cut by 5 bases and J by 4 bases, with 17 bases left in between. Germline V gene lookup returns CDR1 SGHTA and CDR2 FQGNSA. CDR3 amino acids: CASSQQTGLVYGYTF. The CDR3 nucleotides are TGTGCCAGCAGCCAGCAAACAGGGCTCGTCTATGGCTACACCTTC.

The CDR3 DNA sequence: TGCGCCAGCAGCACGGGACAGCAAGAGACCCAGTACTTC. Its protein product is CASSTGQQETQYF. This chain connects TRBV4-1 to TRBJ2-5; 7 positions agree with TRBD1. The CDR3 spans 13 residues. Germline loops: CDR1 MGHRA, CDR2 YSYEKL. V lost 5 bases to trimming and J lost 2 bases; unmatched junction nucleotides: 2.

The V gene is TRBV11-2, the J gene TRBJ2-2, with 13 bases matching TRBD2. J gave up 6 bases and V 5 bases, and 6 bases lay outside the gene matches. This CDR3 comprises 16 residues. Germline V gene data show CDR1 as SGHAT and CDR2 as FQNNGV. CDR3 DNA sequence: TGTGCCAGCAGCCGGACTAGCGGGAGTATGTCCGGGGAGCTGTTTTTT. This gives the protein CASSRTSGSMSGELFF.

This clone appeared a single time. Compared with germline, one end of the junction differs, possibly owing to a read error. This chain uses TRBV27 with TRBJ2-7, with a weak D call TRBD1 (6 bases). In germline, CDR1 is MNHEY, CDR2 SMNVEV (reference sequence). The CDR3 is 15 residues long. CDR3 in amino acids: CASRGQDSSSYEQYF. The CDR3 coding sequence is TGTGCGAGCAGAGGGCAGGACAGCTCCTCCTACGAGCAGTACTTC.

This rearrangement joins TRBV7-9 to TRBJ1-4, with 9 bases aligning to TRBD1. CDR3 length equals 15 residues. The junction had 7 bases not matched to a gene; V was cut back by 5 bases and J by 6 bases. The germline CDR1 and CDR2 sequences are SEHNR and FQNEAQ (reference sequence). The CDR3 nucleotides are TGTGCCAGCAGCCTTCGGACAGGGGCGGATGAAAAACTGTTTTTT. Its protein is CASSLRTGADEKLFF. Full variable domain (missing parts from reference TRBV7-9 and TRBJ1-4): DTGVSQNPRHKITKRGQNVTFRCDPISEHNRLYWYRQTLGQGPEFLTYFQNEAQLEKSRLLSDRFSAERPKGSFSTLEIQRTEQGDSAMYLCASSLRTGADEKLFFGSGTQLSVL.

This chain connects TRBV4-3 to TRBJ2-7; D remains unclear. This CDR3 region has 13 residues. Deletions cut 1 base from V and 3 bases from J, with 7 bases between. Germline CDR1 is LGHNA and CDR2 is YSLEER. The DNA of the CDR3 is TGCGCCAGCAGCCAAGGGGTCCTCTACGAGCAGTACTTC. Translated, it gives CASSQGVLYEQYF.

This chain joins TRBV7-7 and TRBJ2-5; 13 nucleotides agree with TRBD2. Trimming removed 3 bases from V and 3 bases from J; junction bases left unmatched: 4. From germline, CDR1 is SSHAT and CDR2 FNYEAQ (reference sequence). The CDR3 runs 16 residues. CDR3 loop: CASSFLGTSGEETQYF. The CDR3 DNA is TGTGCCAGCAGCTTTCTCGGGACTAGCGGGGAAGAGACCCAGTACTTC.

The chain recombines TRBV30 with TRBJ1-3, with D perhaps matching TRBD1 (5 bases). V was trimmed by 2 bases and J by 0 bases, leaving 11 bases between them. The CDR3 is 15 amino acids. The germline V gene has CDR1 GTSNPN and CDR2 SVGIG (reference sequence). The CDR3 protein is CAWSRDPHSGNTIYF. The CDR3 nucleotides are TGTGCCTGGAGTCGGGACCCCCACTCTGGAAACACCATATATTTT.

This clone was seen once. The chain combines TRBV11-2 with TRBJ2-3; no clear D. V shed 1 base and J shed 3 bases, with 14 bases lying between them. Germline loops: CDR1 SGHAT, CDR2 FQNNGV. The length of the CDR3 is 16 residues. In nucleotides, the CDR3 is TGTGCCAGCAGCTTAGGGTCTCGTACCTATACAGATACGCAGTATTTT. Its translation: CASSLGSRTYTDTQYF.

A single count supports this clone. V is TRBV5-6 and J is TRBJ1-2; TRBD1 aligns across 9 bases. CDR3 length: 16 residues. Germline CDR1 SGHDT, CDR2 YYEEEE. V was pared by 5 bases and J by 1 base, with 9 bases of the junction left unmatched. The CDR3 DNA is TGTGCCAGCAGTCCTATACCGGGACAGGGTAACTATGGCTACACCTTC. Translation: CASSPIPGQGNYGYTF. Looking up the rest from reference TRBV5-6 and TRBJ1-2 gives the full variable domain: DAGVTQSPTHLIKTRGQQVTLRCSPKSGHDTVSWYQQALGQGPQFIFQYYEEEERQRGNFPDRFSGHQFPNYSSELNVNALLLGDSALYLCASSPIPGQGNYGYTFGSGTRLTVV.

J is TRBJ2-1 and V is TRBV4-1; 9 bases fit TRBD2. This CDR3 spans 16 amino acids. The V and J ends lost 0 bases and 7 bases, in that order; junction bases with no gene match: 7. The germline gives CDR1 MGHRA, CDR2 YSYEKL. The CDR3 here is CASSQDPSGRTNEQFF. CDR3 in DNA: TGCGCCAGCAGCCAAGATCCGAGCGGGAGGACGAATGAGCAGTTCTTC.